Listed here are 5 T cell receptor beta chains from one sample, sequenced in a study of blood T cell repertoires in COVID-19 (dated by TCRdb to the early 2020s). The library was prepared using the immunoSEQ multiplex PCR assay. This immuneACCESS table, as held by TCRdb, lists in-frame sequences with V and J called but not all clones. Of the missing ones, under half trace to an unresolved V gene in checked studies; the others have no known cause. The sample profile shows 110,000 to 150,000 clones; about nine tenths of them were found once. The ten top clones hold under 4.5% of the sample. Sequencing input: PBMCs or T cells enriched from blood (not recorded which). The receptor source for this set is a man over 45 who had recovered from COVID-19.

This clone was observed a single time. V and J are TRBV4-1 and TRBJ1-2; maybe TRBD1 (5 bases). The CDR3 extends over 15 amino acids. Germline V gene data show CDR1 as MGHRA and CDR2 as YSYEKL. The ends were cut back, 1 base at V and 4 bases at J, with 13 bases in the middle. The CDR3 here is CASSQVSGTPYGYTF. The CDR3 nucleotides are TGCGCCAGCAGCCAAGTAAGCGGGACCCCCTATGGCTACACCTTC.

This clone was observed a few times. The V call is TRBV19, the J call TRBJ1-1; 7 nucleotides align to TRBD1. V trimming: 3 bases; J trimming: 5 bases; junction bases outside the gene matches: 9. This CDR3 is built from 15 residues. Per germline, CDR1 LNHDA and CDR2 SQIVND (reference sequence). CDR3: CASSITGVGETEAFF. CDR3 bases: TGTGCCAGTAGTATCACAGGGGTGGGGGAGACTGAAGCTTTCTTT.

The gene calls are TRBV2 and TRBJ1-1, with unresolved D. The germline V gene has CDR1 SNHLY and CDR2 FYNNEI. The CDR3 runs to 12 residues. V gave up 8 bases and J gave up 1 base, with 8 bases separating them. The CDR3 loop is CASREANTEAFF. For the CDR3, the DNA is TGTGCCAGCCGAGAGGCGAACACTGAAGCTTTCTTT.

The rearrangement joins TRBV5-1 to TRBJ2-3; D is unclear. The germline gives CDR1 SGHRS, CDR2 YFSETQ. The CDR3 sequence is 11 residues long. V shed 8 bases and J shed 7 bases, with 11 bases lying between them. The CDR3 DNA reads TGCGCCAGTAATGATGAGTATACGCAGTATTTT. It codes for CASNDEYTQYF.

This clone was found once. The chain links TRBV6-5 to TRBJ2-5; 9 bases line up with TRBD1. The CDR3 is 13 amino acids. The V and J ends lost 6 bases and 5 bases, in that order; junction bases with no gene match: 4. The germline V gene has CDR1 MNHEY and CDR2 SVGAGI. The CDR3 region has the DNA TGTGCCAGCAGCGACGGGACAGGGGAGACCCAGTACTTC. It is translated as CASSDGTGETQYF.